These 28 T cell receptor beta chains originate from one sample sequenced in a study of T-cell reconstitution after alpha-beta-depleted transplantation in children (dated by TCRdb to between 2015 and 2016). Library method: PCR. Sequencing relied on an Illumina HiSeq 2500. Molecular barcoding was employed in the preparation of TCR libraries, with unique molecular identifiers being used to normalize TCRbeta repertoire quantification. The public sequencing data were trimmed at Q25 with fastp and processed into clonotypes with MiXCR by TCRdb, which kept only in-frame beta chains. CDR3 protein sequences are deduplicated, and each keeps its most common genes and DNA. The sample has 440,000 or so distinct CDR3 sequences on record, 43% of them singletons. 25% to 30% of the sample is in the top ten clones. Taken with the paper, the label for treatment or condition translates to: allogeneic hematopoietic cell transplantation with graft depleted of TCRalphabeta T cells and CD19 B cells.

Sequenced material: PBMCs, taken before TCRalphabeta/CD19-depleted stem cell transplant. The receptors here all came from a girl aged 2 to 10 with aplastic anemia, due to receive a stem cell transplant.

About this clonotype: The germline gene is not matched at one end of the junction; a read error may be the cause. V usage is TRBV3-1 and J usage is TRBJ2-1, with TRBD2 as a possible D gene (5 bases). Germline V gene data show CDR1 as LGHDT and CDR2 as YNNKEL (reference sequence). This CDR3 is built from 11 residues. DNA of the CDR3: TGTACCAGCAGTTTGCGGGATGAGCAGTTCTTC. Its protein is CTSSLRDEQFF.

This clonotype was observed a handful of times. V usage is TRBV7-9 and J usage is TRBJ2-1, with a possible D match to TRBD1 (6 bases). The CDR3 spans 15 residues. Germline CDR1 and CDR2: SEHNR and FQNEAQ (reference sequence). V lost 5 bases to trimming and J lost 4 bases, with 15 bases between them. In DNA, the CDR3 is TGTGCCAGCAGCCCTGCCGGGACACCATACAATGAGCAGTTCTTC. Translated: CASSPAGTPYNEQFF.

The V call is TRBV25-1, the J call TRBJ2-1; 7 nucleotides line up with TRBD2. The CDR3 extends over 12 amino acids. After removal of 6 bases from V and 8 bases from J, the junction contained 4 bases not matched to a gene. Germline CDR1 and CDR2: MGHDK and SYGVNS. CDR3 DNA sequence: TGTGCCAGCAGCACTGCGGGGGATGAGCAGTTCTTC. Protein product: CASSTAGDEQFF.

This chain joins TRBV5-1 and TRBJ2-7; TRBD1 agrees at 7 bases. This CDR3 is 16 amino acids long. Germline loops: CDR1 SGHRS, CDR2 YFSETQ. Trimming cost V 0 bases and J 1 base; bases outside gene matches: 7. CDR3 protein: CASSLALGTESYEQYF. In DNA, the CDR3 is TGCGCCAGCAGCTTGGCCTTGGGGACAGAGTCCTACGAGCAGTACTTC.

The chain uses TRBV12-3 or TRBV12-4 and TRBJ1-4; D is unclear. This CDR3 has 13 residues. V was cut by 4 bases and J by 6 bases, with 9 bases left in between. CDR3 DNA: TGTGCCAGCAGTTCCCACTTGGATGAAAAACTGTTTTTT. Residues: CASSSHLDEKLFF.

The table lists this clonotype with many counts. This chain connects TRBV12-3 or TRBV12-4 to TRBJ2-7; the D gene is possibly TRBD2 (6 bases). The CDR3 totals 15 residues. V shed 8 bases and J shed 3 bases, with 20 bases lying between them. CDR3 loop: CASAPQYSGVYEQYF. In DNA, the CDR3 is TGTGCCAGCGCCCCCCAATATAGCGGAGTCTACGAGCAGTACTTC.

J is TRBJ2-1 and V is TRBV7-2; 11 positions match TRBD2. The CDR3 covers 17 residues. CDR1 is SGHTA and CDR2 is FQGNSA in the germline V gene. With V trimmed by 1 base and J by 4 bases, 6 bases remained unmatched. The CDR3 reads CASSLVNSGGGYNEQFF. Here the CDR3 DNA reads TGTGCCAGCAGCTTAGTTAATAGCGGGGGGGGGTACAATGAGCAGTTCTTC. The whole variable domain, filled in from reference TRBV7-2 and TRBJ2-1, reads GAGVSQSPSNKVTEKGKDVELRCDPISGHTALYWYRQSLGQGLEFLIYFQGNSAPDKSGLPSDRFSAERTGGSVSTLTIQRTQQEDSAVYLCASSLVNSGGGYNEQFFGPGTRLTVL.

J is TRBJ2-5 and V is TRBV5-1; either TRBD1 or TRBD2 may fit D (6 bases each). CDR1 SGHRS and CDR2 YFSETQ come from the germline V gene. Trimming stripped 0 bases from V and 7 bases from J, with 13 bases between. The CDR3 spans 14 residues. The CDR3 spells CASSLGTEEGTQYF. The CDR3, as DNA: TGCGCCAGCAGCTTGGGGACAGAGGAGGGGACCCAGTACTTC. The whole variable domain, filled in from reference TRBV5-1 and TRBJ2-5, reads KAGVTQTPRYLIKTRGQQVTLSCSPISGHRSVSWYQQTPGQGLQFLFEYFSETQRNKGNFPGRFSGRQFSNSRSEMNVSTLELGDSALYLCASSLGTEEGTQYFGPGTRLLVL.

This clonotype was observed a handful of times. The chain combines TRBV6-1 with TRBJ2-7; perhaps TRBD1 as D (6 bases). The CDR3 sequence is 16 residues long. The ends were cut back, 4 bases at V and 2 bases at J, with 18 bases in the middle. Germline CDR1 is MNHNS and CDR2 is SASEGT. The CDR3, as DNA: TGTGCCAGCAGTGGAGTGTGGACAGACCTTACCTACGAGCAGTACTTC. This codes for CASSGVWTDLTYEQYF.

The chain uses TRBV20-1 and TRBJ2-5; 8 bases match TRBD1. V shed 2 bases and J 7 bases; nucleotides not matched to a gene: 12. The CDR3 runs to 15 residues. Germline-derived CDR1 and CDR2 are DFQATT and SNEGSKA (reference sequence). The CDR3 region is CSARIAGQVTRTQYF. CDR3 nucleotide sequence: TGCAGTGCTAGAATCGCGGGACAGGTAACCAGGACCCAGTACTTC.

The gene calls are TRBV12-3 or TRBV12-4 and TRBJ2-1, with D tentatively TRBD2 (5 bases). This CDR3 region has 16 residues. The V end was cut by 2 bases, the J end by 3 bases, with 14 bases between. The CDR3 DNA is TGTGCCAGCAGTTTAAGCAGCGGCTATAGCTACAATGAGCAGTTCTTC. Amino acid sequence: CASSLSSGYSYNEQFF.

This clonotype was recorded once. A junction boundary mismatches the germline segment, possibly from a read error. The genes are TRBV5-1 and TRBJ2-5, with 11 positions matching TRBD2. The CDR3 consists of 14 residues. Per germline, CDR1 SGHRS and CDR2 YFSETQ. CDR3 sequence (DNA): TGCCCCAGCACATATAGCGGGGGGGCCGAGACCCAGTACTTC. Translating gives CPSTYSGGAETQYF.

The chain is built from TRBV20-1 and TRBJ1-6, with D maybe TRBD1 (5 bases). Trimming took off 3 bases at V and 1 base at J, with 10 bases between the two ends. Per the germline V gene, CDR1 is DFQATT and CDR2 is SNEGSKA (reference sequence). This CDR3 is 15 amino acids long. The CDR3 DNA reads as TGCAGTGCTAGTCCGGGGGATTCCTATAATTCACCCCTCCACTTT. It specifies CSASPGDSYNSPLHF.

This clonotype was seen ten or more times. The rearrangement links TRBV6-2 or TRBV6-3 to TRBJ2-1; a weak D match, TRBD2 (5 bases). CDR3 size: 13 residues. The V gene's germline CDR1 is MNHEY and CDR2 SVGEGT. Trimming shortened V by 6 bases and J by 1 base, and 7 bases separated the two germline ends. The CDR3 DNA sequence: TGTGCCAGCAGAAGACTATCCTACAATGAGCAGTTCTTC. It translates to CASRRLSYNEQFF.

J is TRBJ2-7 and V is TRBV18; the D gene is possibly TRBD2 (5 bases). Germline CDR1 KGHSH, CDR2 LQKENI. Trimming removed 5 bases from V and 5 bases from J, with 10 bases in between. The CDR3 extends over 12 amino acids. This chain's CDR3 is CASSSGINEQYF. CDR3 nucleotide sequence: TGTGCCAGCTCATCCGGGATAAACGAGCAGTACTTC.

The chain carries TRBV6-1 and TRBJ1-5; no clear D. The V gene's germline CDR1 is MNHNS and CDR2 SASEGT. The CDR3 spans 20 residues. With 0 bases removed from V and 0 bases from J, the gap between germline ends came to 21 bases. The CDR3 here is CASSEALWLPQEVSNQPQHF. The DNA of the CDR3 is TGTGCCAGCAGTGAAGCGCTCTGGCTACCCCAGGAGGTTAGCAATCAGCCCCAGCATTTT.

The V call is TRBV20-1, the J call TRBJ2-1, with 8 positions matching TRBD2. From germline, CDR1 is DFQATT and CDR2 SNEGSKA (reference sequence). Losses at the gene ends were 5 bases for V and 3 bases for J; bases not matched to a gene: 18. This CDR3 spans 18 amino acids. The CDR3 loop reads CSARPPRTSPFHYNEQFF. The CDR3, as DNA: TGCAGTGCTCGCCCCCCAAGGACTAGCCCTTTTCACTACAATGAGCAGTTCTTC.

The rearrangement uses TRBV11-1 and TRBJ2-3; D might be TRBD2 (6 bases). Trimming removed 5 bases at V and 1 base at J, with 25 bases between. The germline V gene encodes CDR1 SGHAT and CDR2 FQDESV (reference sequence). The CDR3 loop spans 19 amino acids. The CDR3 DNA reads TGTGCCAGCAGCCTCAGGTGGGCTAGCGCGATAAGAGGCACAGATACGCAGTATTTT. Translating gives CASSLRWASAIRGTDTQYF.

This sequence joins TRBV12-3 or TRBV12-4 and TRBJ1-2; D possibly corresponds to TRBD1 (5 bases). There are 13 residues in the CDR3. V shed 2 bases and J shed 8 bases, with 12 bases lying between them. CDR3 sequence: CASSLRGGWGYTF. The CDR3, as DNA: TGTGCCAGCAGTTTACGGGGCGGCTGGGGCTACACCTTC.

Ten or more counts support this clonotype. V and J are TRBV12-3 or TRBV12-4 and TRBJ2-1; no clear D gene. Trimming left V 8 bases short and J 5 bases short, with 16 bases between. CDR3 length: 14 amino acids. The CDR3 loop is CASLSPDLNNEQFF. The DNA of the CDR3 is TGTGCCAGCTTGTCCCCCGATTTGAACAATGAGCAGTTCTTC.

This clonotype has just one count. The chain carries TRBV20-1 and TRBJ2-7; possible D gene TRBD1, 6 bases. CDR3 length: 13 amino acids. Germline lookup yields CDR1 DFQATT and CDR2 SNEGSKA (reference sequence). V lost 4 bases and J lost 3, with 13 bases in between. The CDR3 region is CSATGTQFYEQYF. CDR3 in DNA: TGCAGTGCTACCGGGACACAATTCTACGAGCAGTACTTC.

This clonotype has just a few counts. The rearrangement uses TRBV28 and TRBJ1-2; 9 bases agree with TRBD1. The V segment lost 3 bases and the J segment 7 bases; nucleotides outside the gene matches: 18. The CDR3 contains 18 residues. Per germline, CDR1 MDHEN and CDR2 SYDVKM. CDR3 in amino acids: CASSFPTQGQGRGVGYTF. In DNA form, the CDR3 reads TGTGCCAGCAGTTTCCCTACCCAGGGACAGGGAAGAGGCGTTGGCTACACCTTC.

This clonotype was seen once. The chain joins TRBV20-1 to TRBJ2-1; 7 nucleotides match TRBD2. The germline gives CDR1 DFQATT, CDR2 SNEGSKA (reference sequence). The CDR3 contains 15 residues. V was clipped by 0 bases and J by 15 bases; unmatched bases: 17. CDR3 sequence reads: CSARDGSGEAGKRFF. DNA of the CDR3: TGCAGTGCTAGAGATGGAAGCGGGGAGGCGGGAAAGAGGTTCTTC.

J is TRBJ2-3 and V is TRBV11-3; tentative D call: TRBD2 (5 bases). V was shortened by 4 bases and J by 6 bases, with 11 bases between the two germline ends. Per germline, CDR1 SGHNT and CDR2 YENEEA. The CDR3 is made up of 13 amino acids. CDR3 in amino acids: CASSSSRRDTQYF. CDR3 in DNA: TGTGCCAGCAGCTCCTCCCGGAGGGATACGCAGTATTTT.

The chain has TRBV6-5 and TRBJ1-2; TRBD1 matches 7 bases. Germline loops: CDR1 MNHEY, CDR2 SVGAGI. The CDR3 is 16 amino acids. V gave up 2 bases and J gave up 5 bases; unmatched junction bases: 11. CDR3 DNA: TGTGCCAGCAGTTACAGAGGGGGCGAAAGGGGTTATGGCTACACCTTC. It translates to CASSYRGGERGYGYTF.

J is TRBJ2-5 and V is TRBV15; TRBD2 matches at 11 bases. V was clipped by 3 bases and J by 1 base; unmatched bases: 1. Germline V CDR1 and CDR2: LNHNV, YYDKDF (reference sequence). The CDR3 is 15 amino acids. The CDR3 sequence: CATSSLAGGQETQYF. Written as DNA, the CDR3 is TGTGCCACCAGCAGTCTAGCGGGGGGCCAAGAGACCCAGTACTTC.

The chain recombines TRBV5-1 with TRBJ2-7; D gene uncertain. Trimming pared 0 bases from V and 5 bases from J, leaving 9 bases between. The V gene's germline CDR1 is SGHRS and CDR2 YFSETQ. This CDR3 comprises 13 residues. In DNA form, the CDR3 reads TGCGCCAGCAGCTTGGCCGAATACAACGAGCAGTACTTC. Translating gives CASSLAEYNEQYF. The whole variable domain, filled in from reference TRBV5-1 and TRBJ2-7, reads KAGVTQTPRYLIKTRGQQVTLSCSPISGHRSVSWYQQTPGQGLQFLFEYFSETQRNKGNFPGRFSGRQFSNSRSEMNVSTLELGDSALYLCASSLAEYNEQYFGPGTRLTVT.

This clonotype was observed a few times. The J gene is TRBJ2-1, the V gene TRBV30; the D call may be TRBD1 or TRBD2 (6 bases each). Trimming pared 4 bases from V and 4 bases from J, leaving 17 bases between. Looked up from germline, CDR1 is GTSNPN and CDR2 is SVGIG (reference sequence). The CDR3 loop spans 15 amino acids. The CDR3 nucleotides read TGTGCCTGGACTCCAAGGGGGGAGAGGTACAATGAGCAGTTCTTC. It is translated as CAWTPRGERYNEQFF.